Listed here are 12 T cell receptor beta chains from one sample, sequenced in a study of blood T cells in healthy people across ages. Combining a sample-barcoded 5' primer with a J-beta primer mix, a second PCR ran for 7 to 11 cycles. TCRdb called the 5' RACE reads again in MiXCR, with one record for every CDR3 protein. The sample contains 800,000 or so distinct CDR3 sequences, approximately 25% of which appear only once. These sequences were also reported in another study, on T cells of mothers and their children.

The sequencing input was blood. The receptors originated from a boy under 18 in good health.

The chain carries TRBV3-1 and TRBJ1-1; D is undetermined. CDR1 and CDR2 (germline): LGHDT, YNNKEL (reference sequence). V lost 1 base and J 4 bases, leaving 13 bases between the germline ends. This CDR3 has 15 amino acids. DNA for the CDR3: TGTGCCAGCAGCCAAGGGGCAGTTAGGACCACTGAAGCTTTCTTT. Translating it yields CASSQGAVRTTEAFF. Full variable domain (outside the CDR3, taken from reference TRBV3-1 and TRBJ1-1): DTAVSQTPKYLVTQMGNDKSIKCEQNLGHDTMYWYKQDSKKFLKIMFSYNNKELIINETVPNRFSPKSPDKAHLNLHINSLELGDSAVYFCASSQGAVRTTEAFFGQGTRLTVV.

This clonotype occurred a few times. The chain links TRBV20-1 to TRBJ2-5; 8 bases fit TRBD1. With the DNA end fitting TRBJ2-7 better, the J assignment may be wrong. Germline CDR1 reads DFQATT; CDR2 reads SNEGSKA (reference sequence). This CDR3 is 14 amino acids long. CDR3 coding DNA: TGCAGTGCTAGATCCCCGACAGGGGCCTACGAGCAGTACTTC. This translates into CSARSPTGAYEQYF.

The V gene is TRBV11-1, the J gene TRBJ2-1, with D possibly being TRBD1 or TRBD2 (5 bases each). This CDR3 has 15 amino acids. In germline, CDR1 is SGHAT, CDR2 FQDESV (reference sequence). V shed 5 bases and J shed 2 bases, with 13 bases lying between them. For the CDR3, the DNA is TGTGCCAGCAGCCAGAGGGACGTCGCCTACAATGAGCAGTTCTTC. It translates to CASSQRDVAYNEQFF.

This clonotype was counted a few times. The CDR3 loop is CASSPTGLSEKLFF. The CDR3, as DNA: TGTGCCAGCTCACCAACCGGGCTCTCTGAAAAACTGTTTTTT. The gene calls are TRBV18 and TRBJ1-4, with unresolved D. Germline V lookup: CDR1 KGHSH, CDR2 LQKENI. This CDR3 spans 14 amino acids. The germline V and J ends were trimmed by 2 bases and 7 bases, with 11 bases remaining between them.

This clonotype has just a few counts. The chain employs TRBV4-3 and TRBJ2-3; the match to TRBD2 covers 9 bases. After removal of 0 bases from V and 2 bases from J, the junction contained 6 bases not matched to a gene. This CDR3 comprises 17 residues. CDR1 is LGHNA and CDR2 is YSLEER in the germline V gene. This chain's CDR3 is CASSQESSGGYTDTQYF. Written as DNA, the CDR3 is TGCGCCAGCAGCCAAGAATCCAGCGGGGGGTACACAGATACGCAGTATTTT.

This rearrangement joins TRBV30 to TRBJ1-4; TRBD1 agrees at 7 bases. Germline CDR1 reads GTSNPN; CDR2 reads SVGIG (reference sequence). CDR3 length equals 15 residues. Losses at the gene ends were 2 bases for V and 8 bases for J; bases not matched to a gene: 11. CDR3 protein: CAWSPGQVGEEKLFF. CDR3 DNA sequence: TGTGCCTGGAGTCCAGGACAGGTGGGGGAAGAAAAACTGTTTTTT.

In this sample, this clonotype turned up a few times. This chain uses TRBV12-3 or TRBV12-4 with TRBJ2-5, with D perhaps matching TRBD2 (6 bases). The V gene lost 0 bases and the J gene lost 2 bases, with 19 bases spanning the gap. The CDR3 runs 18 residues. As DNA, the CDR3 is TGTGCCAGCAGTTTAGCCGCCTACACGGGAGTGGGGCAAGAGACCCAGTACTTC. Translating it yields CASSLAAYTGVGQETQYF.

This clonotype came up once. The CDR3: CSARSGPQETQYF. The CDR3 bases are TGCAGTGCTAGATCGGGACCCCAAGAGACCCAGTACTTC. The chain carries TRBV20-1 and TRBJ2-5; D possibly uses TRBD1 or TRBD2 (5 bases each). Per germline, CDR1 DFQATT and CDR2 SNEGSKA (reference sequence). This CDR3 spans 13 amino acids. V was clipped by 2 bases and J by 1 base, with 8 bases between them.

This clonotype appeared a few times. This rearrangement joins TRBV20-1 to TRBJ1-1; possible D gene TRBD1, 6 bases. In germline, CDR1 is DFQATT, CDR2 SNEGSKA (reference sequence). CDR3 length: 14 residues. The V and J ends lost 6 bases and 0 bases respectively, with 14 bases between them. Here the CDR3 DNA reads TGCAGTGCCCCCGGGGGCAGCTTGAACACTGAAGCTTTCTTT. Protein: CSAPGGSLNTEAFF.

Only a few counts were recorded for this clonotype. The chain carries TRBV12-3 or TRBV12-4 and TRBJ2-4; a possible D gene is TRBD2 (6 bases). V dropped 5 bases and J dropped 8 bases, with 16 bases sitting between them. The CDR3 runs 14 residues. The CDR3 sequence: CASSPLRDFDIQYF. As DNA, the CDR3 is TGTGCCAGCAGTCCCCTGCGGGACTTCGACATTCAGTACTTC.

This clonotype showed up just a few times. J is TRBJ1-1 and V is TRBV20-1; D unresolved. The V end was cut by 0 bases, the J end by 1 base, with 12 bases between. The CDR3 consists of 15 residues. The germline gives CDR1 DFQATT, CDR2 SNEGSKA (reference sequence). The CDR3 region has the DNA TGCAGTGCTAGAGATAGAGGGCAGGCGAACACTGAAGCTTTCTTT. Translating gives CSARDRGQANTEAFF.

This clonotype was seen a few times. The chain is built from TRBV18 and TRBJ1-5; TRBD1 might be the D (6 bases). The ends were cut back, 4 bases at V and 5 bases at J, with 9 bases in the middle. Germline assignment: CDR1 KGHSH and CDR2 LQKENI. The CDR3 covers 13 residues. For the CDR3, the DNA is TGTGCCAGCTCACAGGACAGCGATCAGCCCCAGCATTTT. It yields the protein CASSQDSDQPQHF.